The 23 T cell receptor beta chains below were found in one sample sequenced in a study of a mutant IDH1 vaccine in newly diagnosed glioma. Data came from immunoSEQ multiplex PCR; TCRdb stores just in-frame clones and leaves some out. The top ten hold about 6% of the sample, which has some 60,000 clones, around 80% seen once. Time point given: week 11, during vaccination. The study gave 300 ug of mutant IDH1 20-mer peptide per vaccine dose, with topical imiquimod. Antigen specificity for these receptors is unknown. Source: PBMCs, taken from a glioma patient whose treatment included an IDH1 peptide vaccine. These receptors were obtained from a man aged 50-60 years with glioma.

J is TRBJ1-6 and V is TRBV14; D is unclear. V lost 1 base and J lost 6, with 4 bases in between. This CDR3 comprises 13 residues. The germline V gene encodes CDR1 SGHDN and CDR2 FVKESK. The DNA of the CDR3 is TGTGCCAGCAGCCAAGCTGGTAATTCACCCCTCCACTTT. This codes for CASSQAGNSPLHF.

The CDR3 sequence: CASSAGGLPNEQFF. DNA for the CDR3: TGTGCCAGCAGCGCGGGGGGGCTCCCCAATGAGCAGTTCTTC. The chain carries TRBV9 and TRBJ2-1; 8 bases map to TRBD2. Trimming removed 3 bases from V and 6 bases from J; junction bases left unmatched: 5. Germline CDR1 is SGDLS and CDR2 is YYNGEE. The CDR3 covers 14 residues.

Points on this clone: This is likely a read error, given that the CDR3 carries no conserved phenylalanine or tryptophan at its end. The DNA is left out, because the CDR3 cannot be placed on it with certainty; the CDR3 is given as TCRdb lists it. The CDR3 reads CASSFHSRDIS. The rearrangement joins TRBV19 to TRBJ1-3; TRBD1 is taken as the D call from the table, unchecked against the DNA. CDR1 is LNHDA and CDR2 is SQIVND in the germline V gene (reference sequence). The CDR3 has 11 residues if both end residues are counted.

The chain uses TRBV30 and TRBJ2-2, with TRBD1 matching 7 bases. Germline V lookup: CDR1 GTSNPN, CDR2 SVGIG (reference sequence). The CDR3 consists of 13 residues. V shed 5 bases and J 5 bases; nucleotides not matched to a gene: 5. CDR3 DNA: TGTGCCTGGGACACAGGGGTAACCGGGGAGCTGTTTTTT. This codes for CAWDTGVTGELFF.

This chain joins TRBV5-4 and TRBJ2-2; D could derive from TRBD1 or TRBD2 (6 bases each). CDR1 and CDR2 from the germline V gene are SGHNT and YYREEE (reference sequence). The CDR3 loop spans 14 amino acids. V shed 4 bases and J shed 6 bases, with 13 bases lying between them. The chain's CDR3 is CASSPEGEAGELFF. CDR3 DNA: TGTGCCAGCAGCCCCGAGGGGGAGGCCGGGGAGCTGTTTTTT.

V is TRBV18 and J is TRBJ2-3; D is unclear. The CDR3 consists of 13 residues. The V end lost 4 bases, the J end lost 8 bases, and 13 bases lay between the germline ends. Germline loops: CDR1 KGHSH, CDR2 LQKENI. The CDR3 spells CASSRPSGGTQYF. In DNA form, the CDR3 reads TGTGCCAGCTCACGACCGTCTGGCGGTACGCAGTATTTT.

This chain joins TRBV9 and TRBJ2-7, with 10 bases lining up with TRBD1. The CDR3 sequence is 13 residues long. CDR1 is SGDLS and CDR2 is YYNGEE in the germline V gene. The V gene end was trimmed by 4 bases and the J gene end by 5 bases; junction bases not matched to a gene: 3. The CDR3 reads CASSRDRGDEQYF. For the CDR3, the DNA is TGTGCCAGCAGCCGGGACAGGGGTGACGAGCAGTACTTC.

The chain couples TRBV10-3 to TRBJ1-1, with D possibly being TRBD1 (5 bases). Germline V gene data show CDR1 as ENHRY and CDR2 as SYGVKD. Between the trimmed V and J ends, which lost 6 bases and 6 bases, there was a span of 11 bases. CDR3 length: 12 residues. The chain's CDR3 is CAISSSGAEAFF. The CDR3 DNA is TGTGCCATCAGCTCCTCGGGGGCTGAAGCTTTCTTT.

The chain recombines TRBV18 with TRBJ1-2; possible D gene TRBD1, 5 bases. Trimming left V 2 bases short and J 7 bases short, with 11 bases between. There are 13 residues in the CDR3. Per germline, CDR1 KGHSH and CDR2 LQKENI. DNA of the CDR3: TGTGCCAGCTCACCAGCGGGGCTACGTGGCTACACCTTC. Its protein product is CASSPAGLRGYTF.

V and J are TRBV27 and TRBJ2-7, with unresolved D. The CDR3 has 14 amino acids. V lost 5 bases to trimming and J lost 7 bases, with 18 bases between them. Germline V gene sequence: CDR1 MNHEY, CDR2 SMNVEV (reference sequence). For the CDR3, the DNA is TGTGCCAGCAGTCCTCTCGGCCAGGAAGGGGAGCAGTACTTC. This sequence encodes CASSPLGQEGEQYF.

The V call is TRBV27, the J call TRBJ2-5; no firm D call. The germline CDR1 and CDR2 sequences are MNHEY and SMNVEV (reference sequence). The CDR3 covers 13 residues. V lost 3 bases to trimming and J lost 5 bases, with 10 bases between them. CDR3 nucleotides: TGTGCCAGCAGTTTCAACAGTCGGGAGACCCAGTACTTC. Amino acids: CASSFNSRETQYF.

V usage is TRBV25-1 and J usage is TRBJ2-7; the match to TRBD1 covers 8 bases. After removal of 9 bases from V and 0 bases from J, the junction contained 4 bases not matched to a gene. The CDR3 spans 13 residues. Germline CDR1 and CDR2: MGHDK and SYGVNS. The CDR3, as DNA: TGTGCCAGTAGGACAGGGAGCTCCTACGAGCAGTACTTC. It encodes CASRTGSSYEQYF.

This clone was detected ten times or more. The chain employs TRBV9 and TRBJ2-5; D may be TRBD1 (6 bases). Trimming shortened V by 0 bases and J by 5 bases, and 14 bases separated the two germline ends. The CDR3 spans 15 residues. Germline CDR1 is SGDLS and CDR2 is YYNGEE. CDR3 sequence (DNA): TGTGCCAGCAGCGTAGAAGGCAGGGGATTGGAGACCCAGTACTTC. It is translated as CASSVEGRGLETQYF.

This clone was seen a few times. The chain is built from TRBV7-9 and TRBJ1-1; 8 nucleotides match TRBD1. The V segment lost 5 bases and the J segment 5 bases; nucleotides outside the gene matches: 7. The CDR3 length is 14 residues. Germline V CDR1 and CDR2: SEHNR, FQNEAQ (reference sequence). CDR3 nucleotide sequence: TGTGCCAGCAGCACCCAGGGGGCGCGAACTGAAGCTTTCTTT. It yields the protein CASSTQGARTEAFF.

V and J are TRBV30 and TRBJ2-4; no firm D call. The V gene lost 3 bases and the J gene lost 4 bases, with 10 bases spanning the gap. Germline assignment: CDR1 GTSNPN and CDR2 SVGIG (reference sequence). This CDR3 contains 13 residues. The CDR3 is CAWRGQPKNIQYF. For the CDR3, the DNA is TGTGCCTGGAGAGGCCAGCCGAAAAACATTCAGTACTTC.

The chain couples TRBV29-1 to TRBJ2-1, with 11 nucleotides matching TRBD2. The CDR3 consists of 15 residues. J was trimmed by 7 bases and V by 8 bases; bases with no gene match: 13. The germline CDR1 and CDR2 sequences are SQVTM and ANQGSEA. CDR3 in amino acids: CSTPAGLAEVNEQFF. CDR3 DNA: TGCAGCACTCCGGCGGGACTAGCGGAGGTGAATGAGCAGTTCTTC.

This chain links TRBV30 with TRBJ2-2; TRBD1 aligns across 8 bases. The CDR3 has 15 amino acids. The V gene's germline CDR1 is GTSNPN and CDR2 SVGIG (reference sequence). J was trimmed by 1 base and V by 7 bases; bases with no gene match: 8. The CDR3 spells CAYTPGTGNTGELFF. The CDR3 DNA follows: TGTGCCTACACCCCCGGGACAGGGAACACCGGGGAGCTGTTTTTT.

The chain uses TRBV15 and TRBJ2-5; D unclear. Germline V gene sequence: CDR1 LNHNV, CDR2 YYDKDF (reference sequence). The CDR3 totals 12 residues. The V and J ends lost 7 bases and 1 base respectively, with 7 bases between them. CDR3 amino acids: CATTPGQETQYF. The CDR3 DNA reads as TGTGCCACCACCCCAGGCCAAGAGACCCAGTACTTC.

This clone has only a few counts. V gene TRBV30 combines with J gene TRBJ1-1; unclear D gene. V gave up 3 bases and J gave up 4 bases, with 9 bases separating them. This CDR3 has 12 residues. Germline-derived CDR1 and CDR2 are GTSNPN and SVGIG (reference sequence). CDR3 coding DNA: TGTGCCTGGAGGGTGGAGGGCACTGAAGCTTTCTTT. It is translated as CAWRVEGTEAFF.

The V and J genes are TRBV11-3 and TRBJ2-3, with D perhaps given as TRBD1 or TRBD2 (5 bases each). The germline CDR1 and CDR2 sequences are SGHNT and YENEEA. The CDR3 contains 13 residues. Trimming pared 5 bases from V and 1 base from J, leaving 7 bases between. Written as DNA, the CDR3 is TGTGCCAGCAGCCGAGGGGGCACAGATACGCAGTATTTT. Protein: CASSRGGTDTQYF.

The V and J genes are TRBV6-4 and TRBJ1-1; possibly TRBD1 for D (5 bases). Trimming took 6 bases from V and 11 from J, leaving 16 bases between them. The CDR3 consists of 12 residues. Per the germline V gene, CDR1 is MRHNA and CDR2 is SNTAGT. The CDR3: CASRDAGGEAFF. The CDR3 region has the DNA TGTGCCAGCAGGGACGCGGGAGGGGAGGCTTTCTTT.

This chain links TRBV9 with TRBJ2-2; maybe TRBD2 (6 bases). V lost 5 bases and J 6 bases, leaving 8 bases between the germline ends. Germline assignment: CDR1 SGDLS and CDR2 YYNGEE. The length of the CDR3 is 12 residues. DNA for the CDR3: TGTGCCAGCAGGGAGGGGTCCGGGGAGCTGTTTTTT. Its translation is CASREGSGELFF. Full variable domain (remainder filled in from reference TRBV9 and TRBJ2-2): DSGVTQTPKHLITATGQRVTLRCSPRSGDLSVYWYQQSLDQGLQFLIQYYNGEERAKGNILERFSAQQFPDLHSELNLSSLELGDSALYFCASREGSGELFFGEGSRLTVL.

V and J are TRBV7-9 and TRBJ2-4; TRBD1 aligns across 10 bases. The CDR3 runs to 13 residues. Germline CDR1 reads SEHNR; CDR2 reads FQNEAQ (reference sequence). V was pared by 4 bases and J by 7 bases, with 1 base of the junction left unmatched. The DNA of the CDR3 is TGTGCCAGCAGCTCGGACAGGGGGAACATTCAGTACTTC. Residues: CASSSDRGNIQYF.